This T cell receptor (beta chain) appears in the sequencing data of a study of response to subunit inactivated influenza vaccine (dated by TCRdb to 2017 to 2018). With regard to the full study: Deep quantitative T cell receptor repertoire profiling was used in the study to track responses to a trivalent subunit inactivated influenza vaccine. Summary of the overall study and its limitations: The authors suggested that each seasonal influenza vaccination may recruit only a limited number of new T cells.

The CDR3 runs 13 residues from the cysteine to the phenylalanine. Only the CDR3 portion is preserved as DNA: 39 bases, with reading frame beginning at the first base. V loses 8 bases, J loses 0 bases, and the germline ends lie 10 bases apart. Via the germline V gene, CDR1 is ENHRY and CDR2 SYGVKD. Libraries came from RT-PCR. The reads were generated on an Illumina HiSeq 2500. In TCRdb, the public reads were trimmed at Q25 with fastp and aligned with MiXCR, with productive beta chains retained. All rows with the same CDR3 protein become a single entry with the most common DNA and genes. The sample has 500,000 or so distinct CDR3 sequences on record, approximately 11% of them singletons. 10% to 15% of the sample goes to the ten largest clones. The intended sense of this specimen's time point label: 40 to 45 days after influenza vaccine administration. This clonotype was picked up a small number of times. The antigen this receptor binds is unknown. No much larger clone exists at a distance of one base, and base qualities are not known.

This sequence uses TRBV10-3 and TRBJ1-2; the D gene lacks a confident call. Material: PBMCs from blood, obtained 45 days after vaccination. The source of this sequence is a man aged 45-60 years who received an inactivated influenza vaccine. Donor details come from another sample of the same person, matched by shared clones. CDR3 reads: CAIPAETNYGYTF. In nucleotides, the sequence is TGTGCCATCCCGGCGGAAACTAACTATGGCTACACCTTC.